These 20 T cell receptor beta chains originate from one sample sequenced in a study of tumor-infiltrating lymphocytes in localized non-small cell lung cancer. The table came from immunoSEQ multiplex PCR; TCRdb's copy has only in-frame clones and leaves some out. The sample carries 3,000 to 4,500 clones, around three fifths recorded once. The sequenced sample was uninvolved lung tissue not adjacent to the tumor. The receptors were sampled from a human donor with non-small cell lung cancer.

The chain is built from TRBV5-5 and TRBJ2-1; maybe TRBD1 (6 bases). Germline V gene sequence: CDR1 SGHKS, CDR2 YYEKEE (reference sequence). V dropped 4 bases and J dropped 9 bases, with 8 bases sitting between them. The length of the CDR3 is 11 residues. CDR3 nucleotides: TGTGCCAGCAGCAGGGACACTGAGCAGTTCTTC. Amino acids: CASSRDTEQFF.

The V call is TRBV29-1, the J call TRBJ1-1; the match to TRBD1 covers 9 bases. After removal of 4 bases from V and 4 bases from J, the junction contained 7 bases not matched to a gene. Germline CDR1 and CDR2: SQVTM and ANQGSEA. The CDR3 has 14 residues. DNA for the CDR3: TGCAGCGTTGGACGGGACAGGGCGGCCACTGAAGCTTTCTTT. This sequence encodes CSVGRDRAATEAFF.

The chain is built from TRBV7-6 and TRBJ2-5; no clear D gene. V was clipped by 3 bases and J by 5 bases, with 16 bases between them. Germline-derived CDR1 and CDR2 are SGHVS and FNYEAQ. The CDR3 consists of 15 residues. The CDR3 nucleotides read TGTGCCAGCAGCTTTGTGACTTACCCCCGCGAGACCCAGTACTTC. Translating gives CASSFVTYPRETQYF.

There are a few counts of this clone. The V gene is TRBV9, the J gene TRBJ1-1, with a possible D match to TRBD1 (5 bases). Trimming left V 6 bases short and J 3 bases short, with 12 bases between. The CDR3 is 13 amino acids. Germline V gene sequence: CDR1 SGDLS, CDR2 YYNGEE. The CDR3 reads CASTPMGDTEAFF. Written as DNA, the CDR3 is TGTGCCAGCACTCCCATGGGGGACACTGAAGCTTTCTTT.

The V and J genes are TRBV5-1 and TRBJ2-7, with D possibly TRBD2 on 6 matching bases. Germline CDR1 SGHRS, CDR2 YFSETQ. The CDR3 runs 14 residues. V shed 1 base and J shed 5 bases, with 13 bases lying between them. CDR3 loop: CASSLIPGENEQYF. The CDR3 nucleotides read TGCGCCAGCAGCTTGATTCCGGGAGAGAACGAGCAGTACTTC.

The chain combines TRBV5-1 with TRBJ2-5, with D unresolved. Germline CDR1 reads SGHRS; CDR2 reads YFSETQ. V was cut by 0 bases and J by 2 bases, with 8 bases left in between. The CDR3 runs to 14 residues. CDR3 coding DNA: TGCGCCAGCAGCTTGGCGCAGCCTCAAGAGACCCAGTACTTC. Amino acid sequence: CASSLAQPQETQYF.

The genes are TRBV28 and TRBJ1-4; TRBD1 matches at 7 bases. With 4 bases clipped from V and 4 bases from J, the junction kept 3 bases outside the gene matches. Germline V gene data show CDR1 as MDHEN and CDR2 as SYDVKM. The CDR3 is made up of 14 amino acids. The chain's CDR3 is CASSWDSGNEKLFF. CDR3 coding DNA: TGTGCCAGCAGTTGGGACAGCGGTAATGAAAAACTGTTTTTT.

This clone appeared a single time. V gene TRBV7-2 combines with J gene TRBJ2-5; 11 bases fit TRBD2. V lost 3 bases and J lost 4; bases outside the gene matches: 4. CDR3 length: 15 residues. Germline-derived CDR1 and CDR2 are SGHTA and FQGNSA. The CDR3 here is CASSFPTSGVETQYF. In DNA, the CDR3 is TGTGCCAGCAGCTTCCCGACTAGCGGGGTAGAGACCCAGTACTTC.

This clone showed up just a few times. The CDR3 coding sequence is TGTGCCAGCAGTTTAGTCCCTCCAGGTCGCAATCAGCCCCAGCATTTT. Its translation is CASSLVPPGRNQPQHF. The chain joins TRBV28 to TRBJ1-5; D gene ambiguous. Trimming took 2 bases from V and 2 from J, leaving 13 bases between them. CDR1 is MDHEN and CDR2 is SYDVKM in the germline V gene. There are 16 residues in the CDR3.

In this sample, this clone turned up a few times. The CDR3 sequence: CASTPPGTGNTGELFF. The CDR3 bases are TGTGCCAGCACCCCTCCCGGGACAGGGAACACCGGGGAGCTGTTTTTT. The rearrangement uses TRBV7-6 and TRBJ2-2; 8 bases agree with TRBD1. V shed 7 bases and J 1 base; nucleotides not matched to a gene: 8. This CDR3 region has 16 residues. The germline V gene encodes CDR1 SGHVS and CDR2 FNYEAQ.

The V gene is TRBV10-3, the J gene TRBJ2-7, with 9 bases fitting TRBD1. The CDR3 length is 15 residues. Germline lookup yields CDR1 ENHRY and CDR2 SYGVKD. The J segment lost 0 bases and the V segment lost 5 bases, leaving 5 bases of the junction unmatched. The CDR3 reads CAISSGTGSSYEQYF. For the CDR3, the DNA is TGTGCCATCAGTTCCGGGACAGGGAGCTCCTACGAGCAGTACTTC.

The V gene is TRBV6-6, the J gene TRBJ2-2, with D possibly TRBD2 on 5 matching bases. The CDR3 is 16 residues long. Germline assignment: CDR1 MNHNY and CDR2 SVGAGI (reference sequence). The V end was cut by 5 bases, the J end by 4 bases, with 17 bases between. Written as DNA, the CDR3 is TGTGCCAGCAGTAACGGGGTTGCAGACCCCACCGGGGAGCTGTTTTTT. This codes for CASSNGVADPTGELFF.

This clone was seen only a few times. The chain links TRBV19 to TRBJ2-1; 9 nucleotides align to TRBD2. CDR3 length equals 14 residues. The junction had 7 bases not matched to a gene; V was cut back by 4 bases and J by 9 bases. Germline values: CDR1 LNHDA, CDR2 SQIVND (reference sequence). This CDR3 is CASSTTSGSGEQFF. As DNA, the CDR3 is TGTGCCAGTAGTACCACTAGCGGGTCCGGTGAGCAGTTCTTC.

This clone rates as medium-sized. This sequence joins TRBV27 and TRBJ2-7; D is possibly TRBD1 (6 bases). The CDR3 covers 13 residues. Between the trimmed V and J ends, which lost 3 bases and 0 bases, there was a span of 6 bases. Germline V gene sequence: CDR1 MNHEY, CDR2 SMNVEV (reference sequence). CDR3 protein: CASSLGHSYEQYF. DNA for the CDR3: TGTGCCAGCAGTTTGGGACACTCCTACGAGCAGTACTTC.

CDR3 DNA sequence: TGTGCCTGGAGCCGCGGGTCCTACGAGCAGTACTTC. Translation: CAWSRGSYEQYF. The chain is built from TRBV30 and TRBJ2-7; TRBD2 is a possible D gene (5 bases). Germline V gene data show CDR1 as GTSNPN and CDR2 as SVGIG (reference sequence). The V and J ends lost 3 bases and 1 base respectively, with 7 bases between them. This CDR3 spans 12 amino acids. Using reference TRBV30 and TRBJ2-7 for the parts outside the CDR3, the full variable domain is SQTIHQWPATLVQPVGSPLSLECTVEGTSNPNLYWYRQAAGRGLQLLFYSVGIGQISSEVPQNLSASRPQDRQFILSSKKLLLSDSGFYLCAWSRGSYEQYFGPGTRLTVT.

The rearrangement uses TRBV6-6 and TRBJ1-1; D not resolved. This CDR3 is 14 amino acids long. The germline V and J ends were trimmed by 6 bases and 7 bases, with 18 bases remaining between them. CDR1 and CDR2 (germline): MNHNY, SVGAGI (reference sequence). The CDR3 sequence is CASSPHSGGGEAFF. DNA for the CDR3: TGTGCCAGCAGCCCTCACAGCGGCGGAGGTGAAGCTTTCTTT.

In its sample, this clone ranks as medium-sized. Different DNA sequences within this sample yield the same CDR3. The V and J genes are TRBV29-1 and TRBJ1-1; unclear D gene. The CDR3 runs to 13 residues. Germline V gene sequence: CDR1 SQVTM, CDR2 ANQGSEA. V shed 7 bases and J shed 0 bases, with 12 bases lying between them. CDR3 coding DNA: TGCAGCGCCCTGGCGGATTTGAACACTGAAGCTTTCTTT. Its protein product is CSALADLNTEAFF.

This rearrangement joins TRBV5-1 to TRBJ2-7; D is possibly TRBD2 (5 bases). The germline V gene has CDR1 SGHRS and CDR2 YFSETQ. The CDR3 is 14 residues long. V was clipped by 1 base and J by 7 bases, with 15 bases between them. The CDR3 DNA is TGCGCCAGCAGCTTGTGGGTCTCAGGAGGAGAGCAGTACTTC. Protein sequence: CASSLWVSGGEQYF.

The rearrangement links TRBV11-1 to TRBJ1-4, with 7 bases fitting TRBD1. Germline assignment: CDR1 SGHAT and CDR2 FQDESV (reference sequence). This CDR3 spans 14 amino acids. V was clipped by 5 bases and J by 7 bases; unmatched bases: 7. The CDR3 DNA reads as TGTGCCAGCAGCCGCCAACAGGGGAGTGAAAAACTGTTTTTT. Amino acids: CASSRQQGSEKLFF.

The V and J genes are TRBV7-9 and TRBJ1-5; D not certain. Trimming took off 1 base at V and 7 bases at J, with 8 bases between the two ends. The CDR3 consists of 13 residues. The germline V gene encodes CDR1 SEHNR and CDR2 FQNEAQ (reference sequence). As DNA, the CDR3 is TGTGCCAGCAGCTTAGAGGGTTGGCAGCCCCAGCATTTT. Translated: CASSLEGWQPQHF.